This passage covers 12 T cell receptor beta chains from one sample sequenced in a study of cytomegalovirus exposure and HLA in healthy donors. Vbeta (60) and Jbeta (13) primers were used in the PCR. Assay: immunoSEQ multiplex PCR; the TCRdb copy retains only in-frame clones and omits some. The table shows about 110,000 clones, with approximately 82% occurring only once. Sequencing was done on a sample of PBMCs. The receptors stem from a man aged 25 to 40 in good health and CMV-seropositive.

As for this clone: The germline gene is not matched at one end of the junction; a read error may be the cause. The chain carries TRBV7-9 and TRBJ2-7; D possibly corresponds to TRBD1 (5 bases). This CDR3 has 13 amino acids. The V gene's germline CDR1 is SEHNR and CDR2 FQNEAQ (reference sequence). The CDR3 loop reads CSSSFGQGYEQYF. DNA for the CDR3: TGTTCCAGCAGCTTTGGCCAGGGCTACGAGCAGTACTTC.

This clone occurred a few times. The rearrangement joins TRBV10-3 to TRBJ2-1, with a weak D call TRBD1 (6 bases). This CDR3 spans 15 amino acids. The germline gives CDR1 ENHRY, CDR2 SYGVKD. The V and J ends lost 6 bases and 0 bases respectively, with 12 bases between them. The CDR3 DNA sequence: TGTGCCATCAGCCTAGACAGGAGCTCCTACAATGAGCAGTTCTTC. Translation: CAISLDRSSYNEQFF.

This clone was recorded only once. This chain uses TRBV28 with TRBJ2-3; 8 bases line up with TRBD1. Germline V gene sequence: CDR1 MDHEN, CDR2 SYDVKM. The CDR3 length is 16 residues. The V gene end was trimmed by 5 bases and the J gene end by 1 base; junction bases not matched to a gene: 8. DNA for the CDR3: TGTGCCAGCAGTCCACAGCCGGGACAGGGCACAGATACGCAGTATTTT. This encodes CASSPQPGQGTDTQYF.

This chain links TRBV19 with TRBJ1-1; a weak D match, TRBD1 (6 bases). The CDR3 is 13 amino acids. Per germline, CDR1 LNHDA and CDR2 SQIVND (reference sequence). Trimming took 5 bases from V and 7 from J, leaving 14 bases between them. The CDR3 DNA reads TGTGCCAGTAGTCCCCGCCAGGGGCGTGAAGCTTTCTTT. This encodes CASSPRQGREAFF.

This clone was observed a handful of times. V and J are TRBV4-2 and TRBJ2-7, with 15 nucleotides matching TRBD2. The CDR3 length is 18 residues. V lost 1 base and J lost 4; bases outside the gene matches: 8. The germline CDR1 and CDR2 sequences are LGHNA and YNFKEQ. The CDR3 DNA follows: TGTGCCAGCAGCCAAGTGGGGACTAGCGGGGGGCCTCATTACGAGCAGTACTTC. Its protein product is CASSQVGTSGGPHYEQYF.

The chain combines TRBV11-3 with TRBJ1-1; 8 bases are shared with TRBD1. From germline, CDR1 is SGHNT and CDR2 YENEEA. CDR3 size: 17 residues. The junction had 9 bases not matched to a gene; V was cut back by 0 bases and J by 3 bases. In nucleotides, the CDR3 is TGTGCCAGCAGCTTAGATCTCGGACAGGGTATCGACACTGAAGCTTTCTTT. As protein: CASSLDLGQGIDTEAFF.

The V gene is TRBV9, the J gene TRBJ1-1; weak D call: TRBD1 (6 bases). The V and J ends lost 2 bases and 0 bases respectively, with 20 bases between them. This CDR3 contains 18 residues. Germline assignment: CDR1 SGDLS and CDR2 YYNGEE. The CDR3 DNA sequence: TGTGCCAGCAGCGTCGGTCGGGGGGGCAGGCAAGTGAACACTGAAGCTTTCTTT. Its translation is CASSVGRGGRQVNTEAFF.

Concerning this clone itself: Other nucleotide sequences from this sample produce the same CDR3. CDR3 sequence reads: CASSYGTANTEAFF. CDR3 coding DNA: TGTGCCAGCAGTTACGGGACAGCTAACACTGAAGCTTTCTTT. This chain connects TRBV6-5 to TRBJ1-1; 7 bases map to TRBD1. CDR1 and CDR2 from the germline V gene are MNHEY and SVGAGI. The CDR3 spans 14 residues. The junction had 2 bases not matched to a gene; V was cut back by 2 bases and J by 2 bases.

The J gene is TRBJ2-4, the V gene TRBV15; no clear D gene. Per germline, CDR1 LNHNV and CDR2 YYDKDF (reference sequence). V was cut by 0 bases and J by 1 base, with 13 bases left in between. This CDR3 is built from 17 residues. The chain's CDR3 is CATSRDSFGLAKNIQYF. Here the CDR3 DNA reads TGTGCCACCAGCAGAGATTCGTTCGGTTTGGCCAAAAACATTCAGTACTTC.

V is TRBV28 and J is TRBJ1-1; D possibly corresponds to TRBD1 (5 bases). V was clipped by 3 bases and J by 3 bases, with 17 bases between them. Germline V CDR1 and CDR2: MDHEN, SYDVKM. CDR3 length: 16 residues. The CDR3 loop reads CASSFNPRALYTEAFF. In DNA, the CDR3 is TGTGCCAGCAGTTTCAACCCCAGGGCCTTATACACTGAAGCTTTCTTT.

The chain combines TRBV27 with TRBJ2-3; no clear D. The CDR3 is 14 residues long. Trimming took 2 bases from V and 0 from J, leaving 6 bases between them. Germline CDR1 and CDR2: MNHEY and SMNVEV (reference sequence). CDR3 in amino acids: CASSLGVSTDTQYF. DNA of the CDR3: TGTGCCAGCAGTTTAGGAGTAAGCACAGATACGCAGTATTTT.

This clone was detected a few times. The chain recombines TRBV9 with TRBJ1-2; D possibly corresponds to TRBD1 (5 bases). V lost 0 bases to trimming and J lost 4 bases, with 13 bases between them. The germline V gene encodes CDR1 SGDLS and CDR2 YYNGEE. The CDR3 is 15 residues long. The CDR3 spells CASSVGAGILYGYTF. CDR3 DNA: TGTGCCAGCAGCGTAGGGGCAGGGATACTCTATGGCTACACCTTC.